This entry lists 18 T cell receptor beta chains sequenced from one sample in a study of blood T cell repertoires in COVID-19. Profiled with immunoSEQ multiplex PCR; TCRdb holds only in-frame clones, not every one. This table has approximately 300,000 clones, around 84% appearing once. Material: PBMCs or T cells enriched from blood (not recorded which). The origin of the receptors is a woman between 18 and 29 years old who had recovered from COVID-19.

This rearrangement joins TRBV7-9 to TRBJ2-2; 7 nucleotides line up with TRBD2. Trimming cost V 6 bases and J 3 bases; bases outside gene matches: 7. CDR3 length equals 15 residues. The germline V gene encodes CDR1 SEHNR and CDR2 FQNEAQ (reference sequence). The CDR3: CASRGGREDTGELFF. DNA for the CDR3: TGTGCCAGCAGGGGAGGGCGGGAAGACACCGGGGAGCTGTTTTTT.

The chain has TRBV5-4 and TRBJ2-1, with 10 positions matching TRBD1. The germline gives CDR1 SGHNT, CDR2 YYREEE (reference sequence). With 5 bases clipped from V and 4 bases from J, the junction kept 6 bases outside the gene matches. CDR3 size: 15 residues. The CDR3 DNA reads as TGTGCCAGCAGGTTGACAGGGGGCAGGTACAATGAGCAGTTCTTC. It is translated as CASRLTGGRYNEQFF. Full variable domain (remainder filled in from reference TRBV5-4 and TRBJ2-1): ETGVTQSPTHLIKTRGQQVTLRCSSQSGHNTVSWYQQALGQGPQFIFQYYREEENGRGNFPPRFSGLQFPNYSSELNVNALELDDSALYLCASRLTGGRYNEQFFGPGTRLTVL.

This chain uses TRBV19 with TRBJ1-1; TRBD1 might be the D (5 bases). The CDR3 runs to 19 residues. V was shortened by 2 bases and J by 0 bases, with 22 bases between the two germline ends. CDR1 is LNHDA and CDR2 is SQIVND in the germline V gene (reference sequence). DNA for the CDR3: TGTGCCAGTAGTATACCCCCGCAGGGACTCGGGTCGGTGAACACTGAAGCTTTCTTT. As protein: CASSIPPQGLGSVNTEAFF. Combining the CDR3 with reference TRBV19 and TRBJ1-1 gives the whole variable domain DGGITQSPKYLFRKEGQNVTLSCEQNLNHDAMYWYRQDPGQGLRLIYYSQIVNDFQKGDIAEGYSVSREKKESFPLTVTSAQKNPTAFYLCASSIPPQGLGSVNTEAFFGQGTRLTVV.

The V and J genes are TRBV7-3 and TRBJ2-2; TRBD2 agrees at 13 bases. Germline assignment: CDR1 SGHTA and CDR2 FQGTGA. Trimming removed 5 bases from V and 7 bases from J; junction bases left unmatched: 7. The CDR3 length is 16 residues. Written as DNA, the CDR3 is TGTGCCAGCAGCCCGAGGACTAGCGGGAGTGTCGGGGAGCTGTTTTTT. Its translation: CASSPRTSGSVGELFF.

The chain carries TRBV19 and TRBJ1-1; 9 bases map to TRBD1. There are 14 residues in the CDR3. V shed 7 bases, J shed 5 bases, and the junction held 8 bases outside the gene matches. CDR1 and CDR2 (germline): LNHDA, SQIVND (reference sequence). DNA for the CDR3: TGTGCCAGTATCTCACGGGACAGGGCAACTGAAGCTTTCTTT. Amino acid sequence: CASISRDRATEAFF.

CDR3 bases: TGCGCCAGCAGCCAACGCGGGATGATCGGCATTCAGTACTTC. The encoded protein is CASSQRGMIGIQYF. The chain links TRBV4-1 to TRBJ2-4; TRBD2 is a possible D gene (6 bases). The CDR3 totals 14 residues. Germline values: CDR1 MGHRA, CDR2 YSYEKL. V gave up 2 bases and J gave up 9 bases, with 14 bases separating them.

Here the CDR3 DNA reads TGTGCCAGCAGCTTCGCGACTAGCGGGGTGTACGAGCAGTACTTC. It codes for CASSFATSGVYEQYF. The chain links TRBV5-6 to TRBJ2-7; TRBD2 matches 11 bases. Losses at the gene ends were 2 bases for V and 4 bases for J; bases not matched to a gene: 5. CDR1 SGHDT and CDR2 YYEEEE come from the germline V gene. The length of the CDR3 is 15 residues.

V usage is TRBV27 and J usage is TRBJ2-3, with no clear D. The ends were cut back, 3 bases at V and 0 bases at J, with 7 bases in the middle. The CDR3 runs to 14 residues. Germline lookup yields CDR1 MNHEY and CDR2 SMNVEV (reference sequence). This CDR3 is CASSFSLSTDTQYF. The DNA for the CDR3 is TGTGCCAGCAGTTTTTCCCTCAGCACAGATACGCAGTATTTT.

This chain's CDR3 is CASSPREQDGYTF. CDR3 nucleotide sequence: TGTGCCAGCTCACCTCGGGAACAAGATGGCTACACCTTC. The chain uses TRBV18 and TRBJ1-2, with D hard to call. V was shortened by 3 bases and J by 6 bases, with 11 bases between the two germline ends. The CDR3 has 13 residues. Germline assignment: CDR1 KGHSH and CDR2 LQKENI.

CDR3 coding DNA: TGTGCCAGTGGGGGGGGAGGGACTAATTCACCCCTCCACTTT. It translates to CASGGGGTNSPLHF. V usage is TRBV21-1 and J usage is TRBJ1-6. TRBV21-1 is designated a pseudogene. The CDR3 spans 14 residues.

This chain links TRBV11-2 with TRBJ2-5; D is possibly TRBD2 (5 bases). Trimming left V 4 bases short and J 4 bases short, with 10 bases between. This CDR3 comprises 13 residues. Germline V CDR1 and CDR2: SGHAT, FQNNGV. The DNA for the CDR3 is TGTGCCAGCAGCTCCAGACTACCAGAGACCCAGTACTTC. As protein: CASSSRLPETQYF.

J is TRBJ2-2 and V is TRBV6-5; D is possibly TRBD2 (6 bases). Trimming removed 1 base at V and 4 bases at J, with 10 bases between. The CDR3 is 15 amino acids. In germline, CDR1 is MNHEY, CDR2 SVGAGI. CDR3 DNA: TGTGCCAGCAGTTACTGGACTACGCTCACCGGGGAGCTGTTTTTT. Protein product: CASSYWTTLTGELFF.

The chain employs TRBV19 and TRBJ1-6; weak D call: TRBD1 (5 bases). Germline V gene data show CDR1 as LNHDA and CDR2 as SQIVND (reference sequence). The CDR3 is 15 residues long. Trimming removed 4 bases at V and 10 bases at J, with 17 bases between. CDR3 coding DNA: TGTGCCAGTAGTACCGCCAGGCAGGGTCGCTCACCCCTCCACTTT. It encodes CASSTARQGRSPLHF.

This chain uses TRBV7-2 with TRBJ1-5; D is unresolved. CDR3 length: 15 amino acids. From germline, CDR1 is SGHTA and CDR2 FQGNSA. The V end lost 3 bases, the J end lost 3 bases, and 12 bases lay between the germline ends. In DNA, the CDR3 is TGTGCCAGCAGCTTGTCCCCTGAGATCAATCAGCCCCAGCATTTT. Amino acid sequence: CASSLSPEINQPQHF.

The chain has TRBV4-1 and TRBJ2-3; 15 bases align to TRBD2. The CDR3 has 19 residues. The germline V gene has CDR1 MGHRA and CDR2 YSYEKL. Losses at the gene ends were 4 bases for V and 4 bases for J; bases not matched to a gene: 12. The CDR3 nucleotides are TGCGCCAGCAGCCCTCGGACTAGCGGGAGGGCCGGGGCAGCAGATACGCAGTATTTT. Protein sequence: CASSPRTSGRAGAADTQYF.

Points on this clone: Sequence at one end of the junction differs from germline and may be a read error. This rearrangement joins TRBV4-2 to TRBJ1-2, with D tentatively TRBD1 (6 bases). Per the germline V gene, CDR1 is LGHNA and CDR2 is YNFKEQ. The CDR3 covers 12 residues. In DNA form, the CDR3 reads TGTGCCAGCAGCCAAGGGGACACCAAGAGGGTCTTC. Its translation is CASSQGDTKRVF.

V is TRBV20-1 and J is TRBJ1-1; D call uncertain. The CDR3 is 10 amino acids. Germline V gives CDR1 DFQATT, CDR2 SNEGSKA (reference sequence). Trimming left V 0 bases short and J 8 bases short, with 4 bases between. As DNA, the CDR3 is TGCAGTGCTAGAGATCGGGAAGCTTTCTTT. Translated: CSARDREAFF.

The chain couples TRBV3-1 (or the pseudogene TRBV3-2) to TRBJ1-2; D unresolved. Germline V gives CDR1 LGHDT, CDR2 YNNKEL (reference sequence). This CDR3 has 13 residues. The V gene lost 4 bases and the J gene lost 7 bases, with 13 bases spanning the gap. Here the CDR3 reads CASSPGEGGGYTF. The CDR3, as DNA: TGTGCCAGCAGCCCCGGGGAGGGCGGTGGCTACACCTTC.